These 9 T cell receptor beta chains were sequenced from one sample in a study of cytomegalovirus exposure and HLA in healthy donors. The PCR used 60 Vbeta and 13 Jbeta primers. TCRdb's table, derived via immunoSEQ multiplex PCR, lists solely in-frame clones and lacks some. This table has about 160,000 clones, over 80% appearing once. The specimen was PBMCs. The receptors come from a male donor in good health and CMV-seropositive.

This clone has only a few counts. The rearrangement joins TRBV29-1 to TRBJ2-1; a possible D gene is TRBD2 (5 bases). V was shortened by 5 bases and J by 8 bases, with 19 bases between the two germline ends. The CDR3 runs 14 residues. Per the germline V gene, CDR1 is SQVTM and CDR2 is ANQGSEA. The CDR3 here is CSVRTGSGGDEQFF. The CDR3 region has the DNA TGCAGCGTTCGTACTGGGAGTGGTGGGGATGAGCAGTTCTTC.

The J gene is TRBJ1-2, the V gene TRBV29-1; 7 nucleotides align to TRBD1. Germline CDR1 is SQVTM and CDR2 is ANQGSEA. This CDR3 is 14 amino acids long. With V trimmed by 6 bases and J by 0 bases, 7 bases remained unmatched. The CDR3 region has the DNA TGCAGCGTCCCCGGGACAGCTTCTAACTATGGCTACACCTTC. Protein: CSVPGTASNYGYTF. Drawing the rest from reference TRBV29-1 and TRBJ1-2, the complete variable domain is SAVISQKPSRDICQRGTSLTIQCQVDSQVTMMFWYRQQPGQSLTLIATANQGSEATYESGFVIDKFPISRPNLTFSTLTVSNMSPEDSSIYLCSVPGTASNYGYTFGSGTRLTVV.

CDR3 nucleotide sequence: TGTGCCAGCAGCTTAATCGCTAGCGGGAGCGGCTACGAGCAGTACTTC. This sequence encodes CASSLIASGSGYEQYF. The chain uses TRBV7-3 and TRBJ2-7, with 10 positions matching TRBD2. CDR3 length equals 16 residues. Germline values: CDR1 SGHTA, CDR2 FQGTGA. Trimming at V came to 1 base and at J to 3 bases, leaving 6 bases not matched to a gene.

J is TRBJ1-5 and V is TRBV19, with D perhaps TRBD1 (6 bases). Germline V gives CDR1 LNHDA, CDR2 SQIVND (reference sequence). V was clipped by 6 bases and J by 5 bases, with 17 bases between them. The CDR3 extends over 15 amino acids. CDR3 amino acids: CASRDRQAGYQPQHF. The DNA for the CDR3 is TGTGCCAGTAGAGACCGACAGGCGGGCTATCAGCCCCAGCATTTT.

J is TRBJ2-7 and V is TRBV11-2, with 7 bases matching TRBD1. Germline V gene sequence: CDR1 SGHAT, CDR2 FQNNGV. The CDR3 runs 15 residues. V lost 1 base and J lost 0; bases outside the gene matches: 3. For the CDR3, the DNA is TGTGCCAGCAGCTTAGGGACAGGAGACTCCTACGAGCAGTACTTC. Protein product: CASSLGTGDSYEQYF.

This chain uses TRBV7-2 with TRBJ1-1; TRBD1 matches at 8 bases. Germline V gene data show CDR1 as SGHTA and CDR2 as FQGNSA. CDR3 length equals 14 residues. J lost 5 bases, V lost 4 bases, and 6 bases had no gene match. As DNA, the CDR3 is TGTGCCAGCAGCTGGACAGGGAAAGGGACTGAAGCTTTCTTT. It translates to CASSWTGKGTEAFF.

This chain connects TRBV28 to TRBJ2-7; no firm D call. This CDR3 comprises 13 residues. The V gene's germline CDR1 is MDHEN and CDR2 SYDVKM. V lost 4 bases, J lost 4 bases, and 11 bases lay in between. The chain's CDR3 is CASSSATGYEQYF. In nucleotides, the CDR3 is TGTGCCAGCAGTTCTGCGACGGGTTACGAGCAGTACTTC.

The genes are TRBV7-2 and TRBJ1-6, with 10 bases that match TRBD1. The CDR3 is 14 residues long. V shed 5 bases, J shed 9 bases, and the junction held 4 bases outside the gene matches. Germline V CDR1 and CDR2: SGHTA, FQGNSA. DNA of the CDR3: TGTGCCAGCAGCCCCAGGGACAGGGGTTCACCCCTCCACTTT. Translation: CASSPRDRGSPLHF.

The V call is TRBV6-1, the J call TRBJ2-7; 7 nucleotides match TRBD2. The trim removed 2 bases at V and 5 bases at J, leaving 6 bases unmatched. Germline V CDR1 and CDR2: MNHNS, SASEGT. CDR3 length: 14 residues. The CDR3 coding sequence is TGTGCCAGCAGTGAACAGCAGGGACTAAACGAGCAGTACTTC. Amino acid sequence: CASSEQQGLNEQYF.